One sample yielded the 14 T cell receptor beta chains listed below, sequenced in a study of blood T cell repertoires in COVID-19. Using immunoSEQ multiplex PCR, the repertoire was profiled, and TCRdb retains in-frame clones only, with some absent. Of 170,000 or so clones in the sample, approximately 84% were seen once. What was sequenced was peripheral blood. These receptors all stem from a man aged 18 to 30 with active or convalescent COVID-19.

V usage is TRBV6-5 and J usage is TRBJ1-6, with 9 bases fitting TRBD1. CDR1 is MNHEY and CDR2 is SVGAGI in the germline V gene. The CDR3 totals 15 residues. The ends lost 6 bases at V and 11 bases at J; junction bases unmatched: 11. CDR3 DNA sequence: TGTGCCAGCAGGCCGACCGGGACAGGGACGGCACCCCTCCACTTT. Its translation is CASRPTGTGTAPLHF.

V is TRBV6-4 and J is TRBJ2-3, with D possibly TRBD2 on 7 matching bases. The V and J ends lost 3 bases and 3 bases respectively, with 10 bases between them. Germline CDR1 is MRHNA and CDR2 is SNTAGT. There are 14 residues in the CDR3. In DNA, the CDR3 is TGTGCCAGCAGTGAGGGGGGGCCGACAGATACGCAGTATTTT. Its translation is CASSEGGPTDTQYF.

V is TRBV15 and J is TRBJ2-7; 10 nucleotides match TRBD2. The ends lost 1 base at V and 5 bases at J; junction bases unmatched: 2. The CDR3 length is 14 residues. Per the germline V gene, CDR1 is LNHNV and CDR2 is YYDKDF (reference sequence). This CDR3 reads CATSRGGTSDEQYF. In DNA form, the CDR3 reads TGTGCCACCAGCAGAGGAGGGACTAGCGACGAGCAGTACTTC.

This clone is a singleton in its sample. The rearrangement joins TRBV7-6 to TRBJ2-2, with TRBD1 identical over 7 bases. With V trimmed by 5 bases and J by 5 bases, 8 bases remained unmatched. The CDR3 loop spans 15 amino acids. Germline CDR1 reads SGHVS; CDR2 reads FNYEAQ. DNA for the CDR3: TGTGCCAGCAGCGCCCGGGACAGCGGAACCGGGGAGCTGTTTTTT. Its protein is CASSARDSGTGELFF.

This clone was counted once. This chain links TRBV9 with TRBJ2-7; D might be TRBD1 (6 bases). Germline values: CDR1 SGDLS, CDR2 YYNGEE. Trimming cost V 3 bases and J 0 bases, with 25 bases left between them. The CDR3 covers 19 residues. The CDR3 region has the DNA TGTGCCAGCAGCGATAGCCTTACCCGACAGGTAAGCGGCTCCTACGAGCAGTACTTC. This gives the protein CASSDSLTRQVSGSYEQYF.

The CDR3 coding sequence is TGCGCCAGCAGCTGGGGGGGCCGAACCGGGGAGCTGTTTTTT. It specifies CASSWGGRTGELFF. The V gene is TRBV5-1, the J gene TRBJ2-2, with D perhaps TRBD2 (7 bases). The ends were cut back, 3 bases at V and 5 bases at J, with 11 bases in the middle. The CDR3 runs to 14 residues. Germline V gives CDR1 SGHRS, CDR2 YFSETQ.

This clone was detected only a few times. CDR3 region: CSASVGQRGNEKLFF. CDR3 sequence (DNA): TGCAGTGCTAGTGTGGGACAGCGAGGAAATGAAAAACTGTTTTTT. This chain joins TRBV20-1 and TRBJ1-4; 7 positions agree with TRBD1. Per germline, CDR1 DFQATT and CDR2 SNEGSKA (reference sequence). The CDR3 has 15 residues. V shed 3 bases, J shed 5 bases, and the junction held 9 bases outside the gene matches.

The chain couples TRBV6-5 to TRBJ2-7; tentative D call: TRBD1 (6 bases). The V gene lost 2 bases and the J gene lost 3 bases, with 8 bases spanning the gap. Germline-derived CDR1 and CDR2 are MNHEY and SVGAGI. The CDR3 spans 13 residues. The CDR3 DNA reads TGTGCCAGCAGTTACGGGGACAACTACGAGCAGTACTTC. This translates into CASSYGDNYEQYF.

The V call is TRBV21-1, the J call TRBJ1-1; the table's D call of TRBD1 was not tested on the DNA. TRBV21-1 is a pseudogene locus. This CDR3 is built from 21 residues. The CDR3 region is CASSKEAKFLRDSLMNTEAFF. In DNA form, the CDR3 reads TGTGCCAGCAGCAAAGAGGCGAAATTTCTTCGGGACAGTCTCATGAACACTGAAGCTTTCTTT.

The V call is TRBV7-3, the J call TRBJ2-5, with 13 bases that match TRBD2. Germline CDR1 SGHTA, CDR2 FQGTGA. This CDR3 has 16 amino acids. J was trimmed by 1 base and V by 5 bases; bases with no gene match: 4. The CDR3 here is CASSPGLAGFQETQYF. DNA of the CDR3: TGTGCCAGCAGCCCGGGACTAGCGGGGTTCCAAGAGACCCAGTACTTC. Complete variable domain (other parts from reference TRBV7-3 and TRBJ2-5): GAGVSQTPSNKVTEKGKYVELRCDPISGHTALYWYRQSLGQGPEFLIYFQGTGAADDSGLPNDRFFAVRPEGSVSTLKIQRTERGDSAVYLCASSPGLAGFQETQYFGPGTRLLVL.

The rearrangement links TRBV4-2 to TRBJ2-6; a weak D match, TRBD1 (5 bases). In germline, CDR1 is LGHNA, CDR2 YNFKEQ. The CDR3 contains 16 residues. The V and J ends lost 1 base and 0 bases respectively, with 7 bases between them. The chain's CDR3 is CASSQGGYSGANVLTF. CDR3 sequence (DNA): TGTGCCAGCAGCCAAGGGGGCTACTCTGGGGCCAACGTCCTGACTTTC.

The rearrangement uses TRBV5-4 and TRBJ2-1, with D perhaps matching TRBD1 (5 bases). Germline V gives CDR1 SGHNT, CDR2 YYREEE (reference sequence). V lost 2 bases to trimming and J lost 7 bases, with 7 bases between them. The CDR3 contains 12 residues. The CDR3 DNA is TGTGCCAGCAGCTTTCAGGGTAATGAGCAGTTCTTC. Translation: CASSFQGNEQFF.

The CDR3 nucleotides are TGTGCCAGCAGGGGAGCAGTTAACTATGGCTACACCTTC. Translated, it gives CASRGAVNYGYTF. The chain couples TRBV6-5 to TRBJ1-2; D remains unclear. CDR3 size: 13 residues. With 6 bases removed from V and 1 base from J, the gap between germline ends came to 9 bases. Germline V lookup: CDR1 MNHEY, CDR2 SVGAGI.

The sample holds a few counts of this clone. This chain uses TRBV27 with TRBJ2-2; a weak D match, TRBD2 (5 bases). The CDR3 is 14 residues long. The V and J ends lost 3 bases and 5 bases respectively, with 10 bases between them. In germline, CDR1 is MNHEY, CDR2 SMNVEV (reference sequence). The CDR3 here is CASSFPPGTGELFF. In DNA form, the CDR3 reads TGTGCCAGCAGTTTTCCCCCGGGAACCGGGGAGCTGTTTTTT.